Sequencing of this T cell receptor beta chain was carried out in a study of blood T cell repertoires in COVID-19. Whole-study context: Researchers got acute and convalescent COVID-19 samples from the United States, Italy and Spain.

CDR3 length: 16 residues. With 0 bases clipped from V and 7 bases from J, the junction kept 7 bases outside the gene matches. Germline CDR1 LNHNV, CDR2 YYDKDF (reference sequence). Only in-frame clones appear in the TCRdb table, and some are missing; sequencing was by immunoSEQ multiplex PCR. The table shows around 80,000 clones, with roughly four fifths occurring only once. This chain connects TRBV15 to TRBJ2-1; 9 bases align to TRBD1. This TCR derives from a human donor in a cohort sampled during active COVID-19. The specimen was peripheral blood. In DNA form, the CDR3 reads TGTGCCACCAGCAGAGAAAGATACAGGGGGCTTAATGAGCAGTTCTTC. This sequence encodes CATSRERYRGLNEQFF.